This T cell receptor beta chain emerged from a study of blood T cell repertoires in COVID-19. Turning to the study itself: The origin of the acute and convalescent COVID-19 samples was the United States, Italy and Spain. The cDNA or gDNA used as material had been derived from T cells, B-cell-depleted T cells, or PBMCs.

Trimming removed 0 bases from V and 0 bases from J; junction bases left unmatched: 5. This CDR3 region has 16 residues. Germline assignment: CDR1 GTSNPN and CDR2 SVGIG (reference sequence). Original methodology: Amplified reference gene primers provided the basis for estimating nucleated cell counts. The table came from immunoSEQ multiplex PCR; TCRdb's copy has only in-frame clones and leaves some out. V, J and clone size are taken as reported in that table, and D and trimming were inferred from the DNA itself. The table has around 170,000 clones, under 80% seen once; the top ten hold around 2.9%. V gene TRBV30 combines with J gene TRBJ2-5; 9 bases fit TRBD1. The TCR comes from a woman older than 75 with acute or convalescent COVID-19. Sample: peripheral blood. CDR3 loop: CAWSVKGTGNQETQYF. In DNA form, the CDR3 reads TGTGCCTGGAGTGTAAAAGGGACAGGGAACCAAGAGACCCAGTACTTC.